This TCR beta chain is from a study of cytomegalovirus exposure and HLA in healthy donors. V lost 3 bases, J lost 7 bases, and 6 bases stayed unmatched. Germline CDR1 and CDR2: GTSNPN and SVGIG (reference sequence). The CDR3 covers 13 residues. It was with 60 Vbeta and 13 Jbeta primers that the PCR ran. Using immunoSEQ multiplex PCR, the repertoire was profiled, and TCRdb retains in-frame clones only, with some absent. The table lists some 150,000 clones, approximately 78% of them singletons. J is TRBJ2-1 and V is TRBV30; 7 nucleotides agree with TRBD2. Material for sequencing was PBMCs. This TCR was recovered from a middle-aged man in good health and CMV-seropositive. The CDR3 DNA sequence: TGTGCCTGGAGGCGGGGGTTACAGAATGAGCAGTTCTTC. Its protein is CAWRRGLQNEQFF.